This T cell receptor (beta chain) originates from a study of sequential checkpoint blockade in melanoma. About the study: Randomization was 1:1 between first-line nivolumab→ipilimumab and ipilimumab→nivolumab.

Produced via immunoSEQ multiplex PCR; TCRdb's table is partial and in-frame only. This sample has roughly 28,000 clones, with 70% to 80% found just once. Treatment indicated: randomized to nivolumab then ipilimumab (arm A) or the reverse (arm B). No patient had prior DNA-damaging chemotherapy. The CDR3 is 13 residues long. CDR1 is SGDLS and CDR2 is YYNGEE in the germline V gene. V was trimmed by 3 bases and J by 5 bases, leaving 11 bases between them. The sample in question was CD8+ T cells sorted from blood (inferred from file names), obtained from a patient given nivolumab and ipilimumab in sequence. The sequence came from a human donor with melanoma. The chain carries TRBV9 and TRBJ2-5, with D uncertain. The CDR3 DNA reads as TGTGCCAGCAGCGCCTCTAGTGAGGAGACCCAGTACTTC. Translating gives CASSASSEETQYF. The full variable domain, in which reference TRBV9 and TRBJ2-5 provide the parts outside the CDR3, is DSGVTQTPKHLITATGQRVTLRCSPRSGDLSVYWYQQSLDQGLQFLIQYYNGEERAKGNILERFSAQQFPDLHSELNLSSLELGDSALYFCASSASSEETQYFGPGTRLLVL.